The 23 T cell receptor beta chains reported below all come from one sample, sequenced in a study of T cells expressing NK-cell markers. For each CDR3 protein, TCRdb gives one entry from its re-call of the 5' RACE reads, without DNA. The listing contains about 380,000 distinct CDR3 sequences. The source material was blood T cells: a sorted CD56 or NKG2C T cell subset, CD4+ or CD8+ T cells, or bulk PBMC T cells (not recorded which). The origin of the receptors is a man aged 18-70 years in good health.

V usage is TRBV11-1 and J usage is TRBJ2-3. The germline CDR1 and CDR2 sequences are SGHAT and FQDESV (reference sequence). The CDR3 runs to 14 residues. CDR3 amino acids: CASSLVSVGDTQYF.

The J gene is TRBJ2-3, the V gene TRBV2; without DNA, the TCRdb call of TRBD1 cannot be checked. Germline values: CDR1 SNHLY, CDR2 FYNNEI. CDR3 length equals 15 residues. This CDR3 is CASSGQGASTDTQYF.

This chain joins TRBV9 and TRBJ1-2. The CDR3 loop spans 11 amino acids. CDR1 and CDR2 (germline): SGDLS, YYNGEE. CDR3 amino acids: CATGGAYGYTF.

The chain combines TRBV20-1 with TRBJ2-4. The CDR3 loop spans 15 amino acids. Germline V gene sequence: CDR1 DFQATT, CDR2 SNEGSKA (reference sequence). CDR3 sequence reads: CSARVDNLAKNIQYF.

The CDR3 sequence is CATSTIRGLAKNIQYF. The chain carries TRBV15 and TRBJ2-4; the TCRdb call, TRBD1, lacks DNA for checking. CDR1 is LNHNV, CDR2 YYDKDF, per germline (reference sequence). The CDR3 spans 16 residues.

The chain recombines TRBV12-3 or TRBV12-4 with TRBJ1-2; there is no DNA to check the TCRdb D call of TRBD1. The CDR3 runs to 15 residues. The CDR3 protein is CASNSPGGELYGYTF.

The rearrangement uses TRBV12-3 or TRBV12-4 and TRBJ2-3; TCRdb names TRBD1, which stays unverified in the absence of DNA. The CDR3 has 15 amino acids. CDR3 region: CASRPRGRGTDTQYF.

CDR3 sequence: CATSALTSGGSYEQFF. The V gene is TRBV24-1, the J gene TRBJ2-1; TCRdb's assignment of TRBD2 cannot be checked, as there is no DNA. Germline CDR1 and CDR2: KGHDR and SFDVKD. The CDR3 consists of 16 residues.

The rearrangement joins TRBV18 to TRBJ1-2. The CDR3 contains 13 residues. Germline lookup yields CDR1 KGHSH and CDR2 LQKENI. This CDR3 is CASSPQANYGYTF.

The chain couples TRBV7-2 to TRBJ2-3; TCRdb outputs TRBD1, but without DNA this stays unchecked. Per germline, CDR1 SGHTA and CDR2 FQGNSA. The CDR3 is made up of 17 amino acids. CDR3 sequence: CASSLFAIQGPTDTQYF.

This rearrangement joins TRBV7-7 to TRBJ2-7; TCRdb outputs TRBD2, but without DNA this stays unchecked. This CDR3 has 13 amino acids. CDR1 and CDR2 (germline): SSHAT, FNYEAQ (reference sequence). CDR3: CASSRGLAHEQYF.

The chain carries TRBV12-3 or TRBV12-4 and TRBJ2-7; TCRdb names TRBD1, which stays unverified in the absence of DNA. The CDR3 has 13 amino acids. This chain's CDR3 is CASSTPPRVEQYF.

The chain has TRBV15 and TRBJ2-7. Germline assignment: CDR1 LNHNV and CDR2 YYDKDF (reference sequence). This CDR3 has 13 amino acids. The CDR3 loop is CATSSGDYYEQYF.

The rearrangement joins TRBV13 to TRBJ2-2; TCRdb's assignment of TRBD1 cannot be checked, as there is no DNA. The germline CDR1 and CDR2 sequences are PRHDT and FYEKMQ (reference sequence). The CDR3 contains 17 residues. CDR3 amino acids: CASSLRIGQGNTGELFF.

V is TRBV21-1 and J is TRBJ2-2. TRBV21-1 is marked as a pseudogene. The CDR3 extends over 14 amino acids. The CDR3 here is CASSETRNTGELFF.

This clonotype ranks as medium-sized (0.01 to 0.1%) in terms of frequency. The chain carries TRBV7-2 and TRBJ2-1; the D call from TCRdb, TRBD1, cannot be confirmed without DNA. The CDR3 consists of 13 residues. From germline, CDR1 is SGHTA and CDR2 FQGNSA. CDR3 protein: CASNPGFGNEQFF. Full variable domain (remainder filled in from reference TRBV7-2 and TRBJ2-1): GAGVSQSPSNKVTEKGKDVELRCDPISGHTALYWYRQSLGQGLEFLIYFQGNSAPDKSGLPSDRFSAERTGGSVSTLTIQRTQQEDSAVYLCASNPGFGNEQFFGPGTRLTVL.

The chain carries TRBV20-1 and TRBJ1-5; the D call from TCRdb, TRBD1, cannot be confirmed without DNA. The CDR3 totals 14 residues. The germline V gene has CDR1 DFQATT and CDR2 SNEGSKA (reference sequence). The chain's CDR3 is CSARGGFEGQPQHF.

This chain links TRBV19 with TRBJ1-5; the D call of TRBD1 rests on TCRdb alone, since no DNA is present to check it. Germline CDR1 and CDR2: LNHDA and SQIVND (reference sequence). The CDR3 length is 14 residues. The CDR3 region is CASSDRGGNQPQHF.

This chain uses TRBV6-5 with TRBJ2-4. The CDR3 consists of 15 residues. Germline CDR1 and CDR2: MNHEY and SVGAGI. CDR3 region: CASSLGSFDKNIQYF.

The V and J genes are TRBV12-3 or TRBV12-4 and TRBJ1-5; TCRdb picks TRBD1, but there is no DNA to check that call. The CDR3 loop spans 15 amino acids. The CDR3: CASSKDRDSGQPQHF.

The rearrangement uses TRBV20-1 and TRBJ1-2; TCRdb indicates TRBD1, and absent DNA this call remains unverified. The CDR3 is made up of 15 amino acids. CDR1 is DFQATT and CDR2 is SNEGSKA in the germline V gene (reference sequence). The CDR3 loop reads CSARDPLTGNYGYTF.

This chain's CDR3 is CASSSDRGGTEAFF. V and J are TRBV18 and TRBJ1-1; TCRdb's assignment of TRBD1 cannot be checked, as there is no DNA. Germline CDR1 reads KGHSH; CDR2 reads LQKENI. This CDR3 has 14 residues. Full variable domain (rest looked up from reference TRBV18 and TRBJ1-1): NAGVMQNPRHLVRRRGQEARLRCSPMKGHSHVYWYRQLPEEGLKFMVYLQKENIIDESGMPKERFSAEFPKEGPSILRIQQVVRGDSAAYFCASSSDRGGTEAFFGQGTRLTVV.

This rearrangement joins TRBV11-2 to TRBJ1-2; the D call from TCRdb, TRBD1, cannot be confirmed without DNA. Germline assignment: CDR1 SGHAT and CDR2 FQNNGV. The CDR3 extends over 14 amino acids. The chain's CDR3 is CASSRRRQFYGYTF.